This T cell receptor (beta chain) was found in a study of neurological immune-mediated disorders. About this clonotype itself: Its specificity is not known. This sequence may be a read error, since a much larger clone differs from it by one base.

Overall study results and limits: No CDR3 amino acid sequences recurred among expanded clones across subjects, suggesting private repertoires in all groups.

The germline V gene encodes CDR1 LGHDT and CDR2 YNNKEL (reference sequence). This CDR3 has 16 amino acids. Trimming stripped 3 bases from V and 4 bases from J, with 18 bases between. Sorted libraries used about 930,000 CD4+ or CD8+ T cells. Via MiXCR, TCRdb re-called the 5' RACE reads, giving one row per CDR3 protein. Of 20,000 or so distinct CDR3 sequences listed, roughly 7.5% are singletons. Sample: CD8+ T cells from blood. The receptor comes from a young woman with HTLV-1-associated myelopathy (HAM/TSP). The chain combines TRBV3-1 with TRBJ1-2; perhaps TRBD1 as D (6 bases). The DNA for the CDR3 is TGTGCCAGCAGCCACTCTCCCCCCGGGGGCACCTATGGCTACACCTTC. Amino acids: CASSHSPPGGTYGYTF.